This TCR beta chain derives from a study of T cells in localized non-small cell lung cancer. This CDR3 contains 16 residues. With V trimmed by 4 bases and J by 0 bases, 3 bases remained unmatched. In germline, CDR1 is SGHDN, CDR2 FVKESK. Study-wide points: Uninvolved adjacent lung had the highest recorded T cell clonality, with tumor below it. A raised T cell density in blood coincided with lengthier overall survival. Adjacent lung was found to contain a median about 60 of the top 100 tumor clones.

Assay: immunoSEQ multiplex PCR; the TCRdb copy retains only in-frame clones and omits some. The repertoire holds 2,500 to 3,000 clones, about 26% seen once, with 17% in the top ten. With regard to this clone: Its specificity is unknown.

The TCR originated in a woman aged 35 to 75 with stage II squamous cell lung carcinoma. The chain carries TRBV14 and TRBJ2-6; 7 bases are a match to TRBD1. The starting material was normal lung tissue next to the tumor, obtained before any cancer treatment. The CDR3 DNA reads as TGTGCCAGCAGCCGGACAGGAGGCTCTGGGGCCAACGTCCTGACTTTC. Protein product: CASSRTGGSGANVLTF.